This T cell receptor beta chain was identified during a study of blood T cell repertoires in COVID-19. Study as a whole: Whether acute or convalescent, the COVID-19 samples came from the United States, Italy and Spain. T cells, B-cell-depleted T cells, or PBMCs supplied cDNA or gDNA.

This clone was counted a single time. Enrolled during active infection, Seattle patients were then followed longitudinally. The protocol was immunoSEQ multiplex PCR, while the TCRdb copy is restricted to in-frame clones and leaves out a portion. This table has 150,000 to 200,000 clones, around 75% appearing once. Germline V CDR1 and CDR2: SGDLS, YYNGEE. V shed 3 bases, J shed 4 bases, and the junction held 5 bases outside the gene matches. The CDR3 length is 14 residues. Sample: peripheral blood. This TCR was recovered from a woman between 40 and 55 years old with COVID-19, enrolled during active disease. The chain couples TRBV9 to TRBJ2-5; 8 nucleotides line up with TRBD1. The CDR3: CASSARTGRETQYF. In DNA, the CDR3 is TGTGCCAGCAGCGCGCGGACAGGGAGAGAGACCCAGTACTTC.